The 16 T cell receptor beta chains in this list originate from one sample, sequenced in a study of blood T cell repertoires in COVID-19. Data came from immunoSEQ multiplex PCR; TCRdb stores just in-frame clones and leaves some out. The sample yields under 200,000 clones, approximately 83% seen once. The sample taken for sequencing was peripheral blood. These receptors were taken from a man in his 60s with acute or convalescent COVID-19.

The chain employs TRBV18 and TRBJ1-1; possibly TRBD1 for D (6 bases). The V end lost 6 bases, the J end lost 3 bases, and 14 bases lay between the germline ends. Germline loops: CDR1 KGHSH, CDR2 LQKENI. The CDR3 runs to 14 residues. DNA of the CDR3: TGTGCCAGCTCCTCAGGGGAGGGTGACACTGAAGCTTTCTTT. Encoded protein: CASSSGEGDTEAFF.

J is TRBJ1-1 and V is TRBV18, with no clear D. The CDR3 has 13 amino acids. Trimming removed 0 bases at V and 9 bases at J, with 11 bases between. The germline CDR1 and CDR2 sequences are KGHSH and LQKENI. Here the CDR3 DNA reads TGTGCCAGCTCACCACCTTTATCTCCTAAAGCTTTCTTT. As protein: CASSPPLSPKAFF.

V gene TRBV19 combines with J gene TRBJ2-5; 7 positions match TRBD2. This CDR3 spans 13 amino acids. V dropped 6 bases and J dropped 2; count of bases not matched to a gene: 3. Per the germline V gene, CDR1 is LNHDA and CDR2 is SQIVND (reference sequence). The CDR3: CASSLAEQETQYF. CDR3 in DNA: TGTGCCAGTAGCCTAGCGGAACAAGAGACCCAGTACTTC.

This chain joins TRBV4-1 and TRBJ1-2; 7 bases agree with TRBD1. V was clipped by 5 bases and J by 2 bases; unmatched bases: 8. The CDR3 covers 15 residues. The germline gives CDR1 MGHRA, CDR2 YSYEKL. CDR3 coding DNA: TGCGCCAGCAGCAACACCGGGACAGCCAACTATGGCTACACCTTC. Protein: CASSNTGTANYGYTF.

The rearrangement links TRBV3-1 (or the pseudogene TRBV3-2) to TRBJ2-3, with 7 bases aligning to TRBD1. J was trimmed by 7 bases and V by 4 bases; bases with no gene match: 11. There are 15 residues in the CDR3. Germline V gene lookup returns CDR1 LGHDT and CDR2 YNNKEL (reference sequence). CDR3 sequence (DNA): TGTGCCAGCAGCCCACCGGGACAGTGGGAAAATACGCAGTATTTT. Residues: CASSPPGQWENTQYF.

A few counts support this clone. V is TRBV30 and J is TRBJ2-2; perhaps TRBD2 as D (6 bases). CDR1 and CDR2 (germline): GTSNPN, SVGIG (reference sequence). V was clipped by 2 bases and J by 3 bases, with 13 bases between them. This CDR3 is 15 amino acids long. This chain's CDR3 is CAWSRGRVDTGELFF. In DNA form, the CDR3 reads TGTGCCTGGAGTCGGGGGAGAGTCGACACCGGGGAGCTGTTTTTT.

The chain is built from TRBV2 and TRBJ2-2, with 7 bases fitting TRBD2. Looked up from germline, CDR1 is SNHLY and CDR2 is FYNNEI. The CDR3 length is 17 residues. Unmatched junction bases numbered 8, after V lost 2 bases and J lost 2 bases. The CDR3 nucleotides are TGTGCCAGCAGTGAATTATCTAGCGGAACCAACACCGGGGAGCTGTTTTTT. Its protein is CASSELSSGTNTGELFF.

The chain is built from TRBV7-6 and TRBJ2-2; D unresolved. Germline V gives CDR1 SGHVS, CDR2 FNYEAQ. The CDR3 has 11 amino acids. Trimming removed 5 bases at V and 8 bases at J, with 6 bases between. The CDR3 region is CASSELGELFF. The CDR3 region has the DNA TGTGCCAGCAGCGAGCTGGGGGAGCTGTTTTTT.

This chain joins TRBV6-5 and TRBJ1-2; D not resolved. Germline-derived CDR1 and CDR2 are MNHEY and SVGAGI. The CDR3 has 16 residues. V shed 0 bases and J shed 7 bases, with 18 bases lying between them. The CDR3 coding sequence is TGTGCCAGCAGTTACTCGAGGCGAGAATCTGTGAGTGGCTACACCTTC. This sequence encodes CASSYSRRESVSGYTF.

This chain connects TRBV4-1 to TRBJ2-7, with TRBD1 identical over 10 bases. The CDR3 loop spans 16 amino acids. Germline assignment: CDR1 MGHRA and CDR2 YSYEKL. V trimming: 3 bases; J trimming: 5 bases; junction bases outside the gene matches: 10. The CDR3 nucleotides read TGCGCCAGCAGCCAGCAGTCCCGGGACAGGGGCCACGAGCAGTACTTC. It codes for CASSQQSRDRGHEQYF.

This clone appeared many times. This sequence joins TRBV19 and TRBJ1-2; D may be TRBD1 (6 bases). V shed 7 bases and J shed 5 bases, with 14 bases lying between them. The CDR3 consists of 13 residues. Germline V gives CDR1 LNHDA, CDR2 SQIVND (reference sequence). The CDR3 nucleotides are TGTGCCAGTACGCTCGCGGGGGCGTATGGCTACACCTTC. This sequence encodes CASTLAGAYGYTF.

CDR3 sequence (DNA): TGCGCCAGCAGCTTGGGAACCAACAGGGCGAGCACTGAAGCTTTCTTT. As protein: CASSLGTNRASTEAFF. This rearrangement joins TRBV5-1 to TRBJ1-1; tentative D call: TRBD1 (6 bases). Trimming removed 0 bases from V and 4 bases from J, with 16 bases in between. Germline assignment: CDR1 SGHRS and CDR2 YFSETQ. CDR3 length: 16 residues. The full variable domain, in which reference TRBV5-1 and TRBJ1-1 provide the parts outside the CDR3, is KAGVTQTPRYLIKTRGQQVTLSCSPISGHRSVSWYQQTPGQGLQFLFEYFSETQRNKGNFPGRFSGRQFSNSRSEMNVSTLELGDSALYLCASSLGTNRASTEAFFGQGTRLTVV.

The chain combines TRBV7-2 with TRBJ2-5; 12 nucleotides line up with TRBD2. V dropped 1 base and J dropped 4; count of bases not matched to a gene: 1. Germline assignment: CDR1 SGHTA and CDR2 FQGNSA. The CDR3 runs 15 residues. The CDR3 region is CASSLGLAGAETQYF. The DNA of the CDR3 is TGTGCCAGCAGCTTAGGACTAGCGGGAGCAGAGACCCAGTACTTC. Full variable domain (remainder filled in from reference TRBV7-2 and TRBJ2-5): GAGVSQSPSNKVTEKGKDVELRCDPISGHTALYWYRQSLGQGLEFLIYFQGNSAPDKSGLPSDRFSAERTGGSVSTLTIQRTQQEDSAVYLCASSLGLAGAETQYFGPGTRLLVL.

This sequence joins TRBV1 and TRBJ2-3; TRBD2 is the table's D call and was not checked against the DNA. TRBV1 is labeled a pseudogene. The CDR3 is 17 residues long. This CDR3 is CTSSQDRTRSFTDTQYF. For the CDR3, the DNA is TGCACCAGCAGCCAAGATAGAACTCGATCATTCACAGATACGCAGTATTTT.

V usage is TRBV28 and J usage is TRBJ1-6; the D gene is possibly TRBD1 (5 bases). Germline V CDR1 and CDR2: MDHEN, SYDVKM. Deletions cut 4 bases from V and 1 base from J, with 17 bases between. The CDR3 covers 18 residues. CDR3 sequence: CASSSPGGVLSYNSPLHF. Written as DNA, the CDR3 is TGTGCCAGCAGTTCACCTGGGGGGGTATTATCCTATAATTCACCCCTCCACTTT. Full variable domain (missing parts from reference TRBV28 and TRBJ1-6): DVKVTQSSRYLVKRTGEKVFLECVQDMDHENMFWYRQDPGLGLRLIYFSYDVKMKEKGDIPEGYSVSREKKERFSLILESASTNQTSMYLCASSSPGGVLSYNSPLHFGNGTRLTVT.

This clone was observed a few times. In DNA, the CDR3 is TGTGCCACCAGTGATTGGGACAGCAACAATGAGCAGTTCTTC. It specifies CATSDWDSNNEQFF. V gene TRBV24-1 combines with J gene TRBJ2-1, with 7 positions matching TRBD1. Unmatched junction bases numbered 2, after V lost 2 bases and J lost 5 bases. The V gene's germline CDR1 is KGHDR and CDR2 SFDVKD. The CDR3 is 14 amino acids.